This entry lists 22 T cell receptor beta chains sequenced from one sample in a study of blood T cell repertoires in COVID-19. TCRdb's table, derived via immunoSEQ multiplex PCR, lists solely in-frame clones and lacks some. In the table there are 150,000 to 180,000 clones, 75% to 85% of which are singletons. Sequenced material: peripheral blood. The receptors here all came from a woman aged 55-70 years with COVID-19, enrolled during active disease.

The CDR3 loop reads CASSLDPPRGNTGELFF. The CDR3 DNA reads TGTGCCAGCAGCTTAGACCCTCCTAGGGGGAACACCGGGGAGCTGTTTTTT. The chain joins TRBV11-2 to TRBJ2-2; D is perhaps TRBD1 (5 bases). CDR1 is SGHAT and CDR2 is FQNNGV in the germline V gene. The CDR3 has 17 amino acids. With 0 bases removed from V and 1 base from J, the gap between germline ends came to 12 bases. Variable domain in full (rest from reference TRBV11-2 and TRBJ2-2): EAGVAQSPRYKIIEKRQSVAFWCNPISGHATLYWYQQILGQGPKLLIQFQNNGVVDDSQLPKDRFSAERLKGVDSTLKIQPAKLEDSAVYLCASSLDPPRGNTGELFFGEGSRLTVL.

The chain has TRBV7-3 and TRBJ2-1; 15 positions agree with TRBD2. The germline V gene has CDR1 SGHTA and CDR2 FQGTGA. The CDR3 totals 18 residues. With 3 bases clipped from V and 4 bases from J, the junction kept 7 bases outside the gene matches. The CDR3 DNA reads as TGTGCCAGCAGCTTTGGACTAGCGGGAGGGCCGGGTTACAATGAGCAGTTCTTC. Translated, it gives CASSFGLAGGPGYNEQFF.

The V call is TRBV5-4, the J call TRBJ1-1, with D hard to call. CDR3 length: 12 residues. Trimming removed 5 bases from V and 2 bases from J, with 7 bases in between. The germline CDR1 and CDR2 sequences are SGHNT and YYREEE (reference sequence). The CDR3: CASSTVNTEAFF. The CDR3, as DNA: TGTGCCAGCAGTACGGTAAACACTGAAGCTTTCTTT.

In this sample, this clone turned up a few times. The chain joins TRBV5-1 to TRBJ2-2; D might be TRBD1 (6 bases). Germline CDR1 reads SGHRS; CDR2 reads YFSETQ. The CDR3 covers 18 residues. Trimming removed 6 bases at V and 4 bases at J, with 25 bases between. This chain's CDR3 is CASTTFNGQPSGTGELFF. The CDR3 nucleotides are TGCGCCAGCACCACCTTTAATGGACAGCCCTCGGGCACCGGGGAGCTGTTTTTT.

This chain connects TRBV28 to TRBJ2-3, with 9 positions matching TRBD2. Unmatched junction bases numbered 12, after V lost 6 bases and J lost 2 bases. Germline values: CDR1 MDHEN, CDR2 SYDVKM. The length of the CDR3 is 17 residues. CDR3 sequence: CASSPASGATYTDTQYF. The CDR3, as DNA: TGTGCCAGCAGCCCGGCTAGCGGGGCCACATACACAGATACGCAGTATTTT.

This clone has only a few counts. The rearrangement joins TRBV7-9 to TRBJ2-1, with TRBD2 identical over 11 bases. V dropped 5 bases and J dropped 0; count of bases not matched to a gene: 12. CDR1 SEHNR and CDR2 FQNEAQ come from the germline V gene (reference sequence). The CDR3 has 19 residues. The CDR3 bases are TGTGCCAGCAGCCGGCGACTAGCGGGGAGCCTAAGCTCCTACAATGAGCAGTTCTTC. Its protein is CASSRRLAGSLSSYNEQFF. The full variable domain, completed using reference TRBV7-9 and TRBJ2-1, is DTGVSQNPRHKITKRGQNVTFRCDPISEHNRLYWYRQTLGQGPEFLTYFQNEAQLEKSRLLSDRFSAERPKGSFSTLEIQRTEQGDSAMYLCASSRRLAGSLSSYNEQFFGPGTRLTVL.

V is TRBV2 and J is TRBJ2-1; D is undetermined. This CDR3 is 15 amino acids long. Looked up from germline, CDR1 is SNHLY and CDR2 is FYNNEI. Between the trimmed V and J ends, which lost 5 bases and 4 bases, there was a span of 15 bases. Here the CDR3 DNA reads TGTGCCAGCAGTCCCGAGCTCCTTATGTACAATGAGCAGTTCTTC. It encodes CASSPELLMYNEQFF.

The V and J genes are TRBV7-9 and TRBJ1-2; TRBD1 is a possible D gene (5 bases). The CDR3 runs 12 residues. Deletions cut 3 bases from V and 6 bases from J, with 8 bases between. The V gene's germline CDR1 is SEHNR and CDR2 FQNEAQ (reference sequence). The CDR3 is CASSLTAHGYTF. The CDR3 coding sequence is TGTGCCAGCAGCTTGACAGCTCATGGCTACACCTTC.

The chain carries TRBV28 and TRBJ1-2; D remains unclear. Germline V gene lookup returns CDR1 MDHEN and CDR2 SYDVKM. CDR3 length equals 14 residues. V lost 5 bases, J lost 8 bases, and 18 bases lay in between. The CDR3 bases are TGTGCCAGCAGTCCCAACCTCGGGGATCGCGGCTACACCTTC. This sequence encodes CASSPNLGDRGYTF.

This clone was seen a single time. This chain links TRBV6-5 with TRBJ1-1; 7 bases are a match to TRBD1. Unmatched junction bases numbered 7, after V lost 2 bases and J lost 4 bases. This CDR3 contains 15 residues. Germline assignment: CDR1 MNHEY and CDR2 SVGAGI. The CDR3 here is CASSYHRGGGTEAFF. In nucleotides, the CDR3 is TGTGCCAGCAGTTACCACAGGGGTGGCGGCACTGAAGCTTTCTTT.

V and J are TRBV6-1 and TRBJ2-4, with D tentatively TRBD1 (5 bases). The length of the CDR3 is 15 residues. CDR1 is MNHNS, CDR2 SASEGT, per germline. The germline V and J ends were trimmed by 3 bases and 8 bases, with 17 bases remaining between them. The CDR3 spells CASSETDSRRDIQYF. CDR3 nucleotide sequence: TGTGCCAGCAGTGAGACAGATTCCCGCCGGGACATTCAGTACTTC.

This chain joins TRBV2 and TRBJ1-2; possibly TRBD1 for D (5 bases). V lost 7 bases and J 5 bases, leaving 17 bases between the germline ends. The CDR3 consists of 14 residues. Per germline, CDR1 SNHLY and CDR2 FYNNEI. The CDR3 loop reads CASMTVGVGYGYTF. As DNA, the CDR3 is TGTGCCAGCATGACGGTAGGGGTCGGGTATGGCTACACCTTC. Full variable domain (missing parts from reference TRBV2 and TRBJ1-2): EPEVTQTPSHQVTQMGQEVILRCVPISNHLYFYWYRQILGQKVEFLVSFYNNEISEKSEIFDDQFSVERPDGSNFTLKIRSTKLEDSAMYFCASMTVGVGYGYTFGSGTRLTVV.

The V call is TRBV5-1, the J call TRBJ2-2, with TRBD1 matching 7 bases. Germline CDR1 is SGHRS and CDR2 is YFSETQ. The CDR3 is 17 amino acids. J lost 1 base, V lost 6 bases, and 12 bases had no gene match. In DNA, the CDR3 is TGCGCCAGCACCGGCCGGGACAGTTGGAAGAACACCGGGGAGCTGTTTTTT. It specifies CASTGRDSWKNTGELFF.

The chain carries TRBV5-1 and TRBJ2-3; no clear D. The CDR3 length is 14 residues. Trimming left V 0 bases short and J 4 bases short, with 9 bases between. The germline V gene has CDR1 SGHRS and CDR2 YFSETQ. The CDR3 nucleotides are TGCGCCAGCAGCTTGGCCGGAGCGTCAGATACGCAGTATTTT. It specifies CASSLAGASDTQYF.

V and J are TRBV7-8 and TRBJ1-5; D is ambiguous. The CDR3 consists of 16 residues. V was cut by 2 bases and J by 2 bases, with 13 bases left in between. CDR1 and CDR2 (germline): SGHVS, FQNEAQ. The CDR3 coding sequence is TGTGCCAGCAGCTTATCCCGGGTTGTCGGCAATCAGCCCCAGCATTTT. It encodes CASSLSRVVGNQPQHF.

V usage is TRBV6-5 and J usage is TRBJ1-2; TRBD1 matches at 7 bases. Germline V lookup: CDR1 MNHEY, CDR2 SVGAGI. The V segment lost 11 bases and the J segment 5 bases; nucleotides outside the gene matches: 11. This CDR3 contains 13 residues. The CDR3, as DNA: TGTGCCTCATCCGGGGGACAGAATTATGGCTACACCTTC. Translated: CASSGGQNYGYTF.

This sequence joins TRBV10-3 and TRBJ1-2, with D possibly matching TRBD1 (6 bases). Germline V gene lookup returns CDR1 ENHRY and CDR2 SYGVKD. Trimming shortened V by 11 bases and J by 8 bases, and 30 bases separated the two germline ends. There are 16 residues in the CDR3. The CDR3 nucleotides read TGTGCCGCCTCGGGGGGTACAGGGACCTCTTGGTTCGGCTACACCTTC. This codes for CAASGGTGTSWFGYTF.

This chain uses TRBV11-3 with TRBJ2-1; the match to TRBD1 covers 7 bases. Per the germline V gene, CDR1 is SGHNT and CDR2 is YENEEA. The CDR3 consists of 15 residues. Trimming at V came to 0 bases and at J to 5 bases, leaving 4 bases not matched to a gene. The CDR3 loop is CASSLDGQADNEQFF. The CDR3 nucleotides are TGTGCCAGCAGCTTAGATGGACAGGCGGACAATGAGCAGTTCTTC.

The J gene is TRBJ1-1, the V gene TRBV10-1; 10 bases agree with TRBD1. This CDR3 spans 13 amino acids. Germline loops: CDR1 WNHNN, CDR2 SYGVQD (reference sequence). After removal of 9 bases from V and 1 base from J, the junction contained 2 bases not matched to a gene. This CDR3 is CASGDRGNTEAFF. CDR3 sequence (DNA): TGCGCCAGTGGGGACAGGGGGAACACTGAAGCTTTCTTT.

The chain links TRBV9 to TRBJ1-1; 7 bases agree with TRBD1. Trimming took 5 bases from V and 4 from J; bases not matched to a gene: 5. In germline, CDR1 is SGDLS, CDR2 YYNGEE. This CDR3 comprises 13 residues. This CDR3 reads CASSPDRVTEAFF. The CDR3 nucleotides are TGTGCCAGCAGTCCCGACAGGGTCACTGAAGCTTTCTTT.

The chain employs TRBV4-1 and TRBJ1-2; possibly TRBD1 for D (5 bases). V was shortened by 3 bases and J by 0 bases, with 17 bases between the two germline ends. Germline CDR1 and CDR2: MGHRA and YSYEKL. CDR3 length: 17 amino acids. CDR3 coding DNA: TGCGCCAGCAGCCACGGACAACGAATTGGCGCTAACTATGGCTACACCTTC. Protein: CASSHGQRIGANYGYTF.

The genes are TRBV7-9 and TRBJ1-6; TRBD1 matches 7 bases. The CDR3 spans 15 residues. From germline, CDR1 is SEHNR and CDR2 FQNEAQ (reference sequence). V lost 6 bases and J lost 5; bases outside the gene matches: 7. The CDR3 loop reads CASSGRDRDNSPLHF. The CDR3 DNA reads TGTGCCAGCAGTGGCCGGGACAGAGATAATTCACCCCTCCACTTT.